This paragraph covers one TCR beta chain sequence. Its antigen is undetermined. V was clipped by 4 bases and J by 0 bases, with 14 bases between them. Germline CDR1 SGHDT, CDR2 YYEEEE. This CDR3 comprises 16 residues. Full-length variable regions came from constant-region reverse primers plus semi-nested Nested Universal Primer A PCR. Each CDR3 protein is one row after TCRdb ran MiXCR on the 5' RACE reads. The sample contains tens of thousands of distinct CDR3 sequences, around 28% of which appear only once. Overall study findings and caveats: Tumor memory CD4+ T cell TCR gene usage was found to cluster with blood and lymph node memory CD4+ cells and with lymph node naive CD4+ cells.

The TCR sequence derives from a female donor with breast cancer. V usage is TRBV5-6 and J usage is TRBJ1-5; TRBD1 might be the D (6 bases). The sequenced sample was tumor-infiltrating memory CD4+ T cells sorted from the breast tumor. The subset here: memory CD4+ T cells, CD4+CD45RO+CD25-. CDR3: CASSRRGASSNQPQHF. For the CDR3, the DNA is TGTGCCAGCAGCCGGAGGGGGGCGAGTAGCAATCAGCCCCAGCATTTT.